The 14 T cell receptor beta chains below come from one sample, sequenced in a study of glioma-infiltrating T cells after dendritic cell vaccination. Repertoires were generated with immunoSEQ multiplex PCR, while TCRdb's copy carries only in-frame clones and drops some. Among more than 85,000 clones, approximately 87% were seen once, and the ten largest hold around 3%. The sequences come from blood, collected before dendritic cell vaccination. These receptor sequences come from a human donor with glioblastoma.

The J gene is TRBJ2-2, the V gene TRBV11-3; possible D gene TRBD1, 6 bases. The CDR3 covers 16 residues. Germline CDR1 reads SGHNT; CDR2 reads YENEEA. The V end lost 4 bases, the J end lost 2 bases, and 14 bases lay between the germline ends. The DNA for the CDR3 is TGTGCCAGCAGCTCTAGACAGGTGTTTAACACCGGGGAGCTGTTTTTT. Its protein product is CASSSRQVFNTGELFF. Based on the CDR3 plus reference TRBV11-3 and TRBJ2-2, the full variable domain is EAGVVQSPRYKIIEKKQPVAFWCNPISGHNTLYWYLQNLGQGPELLIRYENEEAVDDSQLPKDRFSAERLKGVDSTLKIQPAELGDSAVYLCASSSRQVFNTGELFFGEGSRLTVL.

The chain has TRBV29-1 and TRBJ1-4, with 8 positions matching TRBD1. With V trimmed by 8 bases and J by 5 bases, 7 bases remained unmatched. This CDR3 comprises 13 residues. From germline, CDR1 is SQVTM and CDR2 ANQGSEA. The CDR3: CSCNDRGNEKLFF. DNA for the CDR3: TGCAGCTGTAACGACAGGGGAAATGAAAAACTGTTTTTT.

The chain is built from TRBV29-1 and TRBJ2-3; no reliable D call. The CDR3 runs to 13 residues. The germline gives CDR1 SQVTM, CDR2 ANQGSEA. Trimming pared 1 base from V and 3 bases from J, leaving 8 bases between. In DNA, the CDR3 is TGCAGCGTTGAAGGGCGGCGGACAGATACGCAGTATTTT. Translated: CSVEGRRTDTQYF.

The chain uses TRBV5-5 and TRBJ2-1, with D unclear. Trimming removed 1 base at V and 8 bases at J, with 10 bases between. The CDR3 consists of 13 residues. Germline V lookup: CDR1 SGHKS, CDR2 YYEKEE (reference sequence). The DNA of the CDR3 is TGTGCCAGCAGCTTGACTATGGTCCATGAGCAGTTCTTC. Translation: CASSLTMVHEQFF. The full variable domain, with the rest looked up from reference TRBV5-5 and TRBJ2-1, is DAGVTQSPTHLIKTRGQQVTLRCSPISGHKSVSWYQQVLGQGPQFIFQYYEKEERGRGNFPDRFSARQFPNYSSELNVNALLLGDSALYLCASSLTMVHEQFFGPGTRLTVL.

A single count supports this clone. V usage is TRBV7-7 and J usage is TRBJ1-1; D gene uncertain. Deletions cut 1 base from V and 8 bases from J, with 5 bases between. The CDR3 loop spans 11 amino acids. The germline V gene encodes CDR1 SSHAT and CDR2 FNYEAQ (reference sequence). CDR3 nucleotides: TGTGCCAGCAGCTTAGTCCGGGAAGCTTTCTTT. It encodes CASSLVREAFF.

The rearrangement uses TRBV18 and TRBJ2-7; 7 bases align to TRBD1. Germline V gene data show CDR1 as KGHSH and CDR2 as LQKENI. The ends lost 2 bases at V and 2 bases at J; junction bases unmatched: 9. This CDR3 has 16 residues. The CDR3 DNA reads TGTGCCAGCTCACCAAGACGACAGGGATCCACCTACGAGCAGTACTTC. As protein: CASSPRRQGSTYEQYF.

This clone was seen once. The J gene is TRBJ2-7, the V gene TRBV6-5; TRBD2 matches at 12 bases. The germline CDR1 and CDR2 sequences are MNHEY and SVGAGI. V gave up 2 bases and J gave up 4 bases; unmatched junction bases: 6. This CDR3 spans 16 amino acids. The CDR3 nucleotides are TGTGCCAGCAGTTACCCCGGACTAGCGGGAAGATACGAGCAGTACTTC. It codes for CASSYPGLAGRYEQYF.

The V gene is TRBV6-5, the J gene TRBJ2-7; D not certain. The germline V gene has CDR1 MNHEY and CDR2 SVGAGI. The CDR3 is made up of 12 amino acids. The V end lost 0 bases, the J end lost 6 bases, and 6 bases lay between the germline ends. The DNA for the CDR3 is TGTGCCAGCAGTTACTCTTCGGGCGAGCAGTACTTC. Its translation is CASSYSSGEQYF.

J is TRBJ2-5 and V is TRBV29-1, with D unclear. Trimming cost V 3 bases and J 5 bases, with 7 bases left between them. CDR1 is SQVTM, CDR2 ANQGSEA, per germline. The CDR3 runs 11 residues. The CDR3 is CSVEVGETQYF. The DNA of the CDR3 is TGCAGCGTTGAGGTCGGGGAGACCCAGTACTTC.

This clone was recorded only once. The CDR3 loop is CASSLQGHTEAFF. CDR3 bases: TGTGCCAGCAGCTTGCAGGGGCACACTGAAGCTTTCTTT. The chain links TRBV7-9 to TRBJ1-1, with D possibly TRBD1 on 6 matching bases. There are 13 residues in the CDR3. CDR1 is SEHNR, CDR2 FQNEAQ, per germline (reference sequence). The V end lost 3 bases, the J end lost 3 bases, and 8 bases lay between the germline ends.

This rearrangement joins TRBV6-5 to TRBJ1-1, with a tentative D call TRBD1 (6 bases). Trimming pared 2 bases from V and 0 bases from J, leaving 10 bases between. CDR1 and CDR2 (germline): MNHEY, SVGAGI. The CDR3 has 15 residues. In nucleotides, the CDR3 is TGTGCCAGCAGTTACGATGGGGGCTTGAACACTGAAGCTTTCTTT. The encoded protein is CASSYDGGLNTEAFF.

The chain recombines TRBV7-2 with TRBJ2-7, with 7 bases identical to TRBD1. The V segment lost 5 bases and the J segment 0 bases; nucleotides outside the gene matches: 10. CDR3 length equals 16 residues. In germline, CDR1 is SGHTA, CDR2 FQGNSA. The CDR3 DNA reads as TGTGCCAGCAGCCTCGACGGGACAGCCTCCTCCTACGAGCAGTACTTC. Translation: CASSLDGTASSYEQYF. The full variable domain, with the rest looked up from reference TRBV7-2 and TRBJ2-7, is GAGVSQSPSNKVTEKGKDVELRCDPISGHTALYWYRQSLGQGLEFLIYFQGNSAPDKSGLPSDRFSAERTGGSVSTLTIQRTQQEDSAVYLCASSLDGTASSYEQYFGPGTRLTVT.

V is TRBV5-1 and J is TRBJ2-5; TRBD2 matches at 12 bases. The CDR3 totals 14 residues. Losses at the gene ends were 3 bases for V and 5 bases for J; bases not matched to a gene: 2. Germline assignment: CDR1 SGHRS and CDR2 YFSETQ. CDR3 in DNA: TGCGCCAGCAGCTATGGGACTAGCGGGGAGACCCAGTACTTC. As protein: CASSYGTSGETQYF. Supplemented by reference TRBV5-1 and TRBJ2-5, the full variable domain reads KAGVTQTPRYLIKTRGQQVTLSCSPISGHRSVSWYQQTPGQGLQFLFEYFSETQRNKGNFPGRFSGRQFSNSRSEMNVSTLELGDSALYLCASSYGTSGETQYFGPGTRLLVL.

This clone was observed a few times. This chain joins TRBV7-2 and TRBJ2-1, with TRBD1 identical over 9 bases. V lost 8 bases to trimming and J lost 8 bases; unmatched junction nucleotides: 7. The CDR3 runs 13 residues. Germline CDR1 SGHTA, CDR2 FQGNSA. This CDR3 reads CASRGTGKDEQFF. DNA of the CDR3: TGTGCCAGCCGCGGGACAGGGAAGGATGAGCAGTTCTTC.